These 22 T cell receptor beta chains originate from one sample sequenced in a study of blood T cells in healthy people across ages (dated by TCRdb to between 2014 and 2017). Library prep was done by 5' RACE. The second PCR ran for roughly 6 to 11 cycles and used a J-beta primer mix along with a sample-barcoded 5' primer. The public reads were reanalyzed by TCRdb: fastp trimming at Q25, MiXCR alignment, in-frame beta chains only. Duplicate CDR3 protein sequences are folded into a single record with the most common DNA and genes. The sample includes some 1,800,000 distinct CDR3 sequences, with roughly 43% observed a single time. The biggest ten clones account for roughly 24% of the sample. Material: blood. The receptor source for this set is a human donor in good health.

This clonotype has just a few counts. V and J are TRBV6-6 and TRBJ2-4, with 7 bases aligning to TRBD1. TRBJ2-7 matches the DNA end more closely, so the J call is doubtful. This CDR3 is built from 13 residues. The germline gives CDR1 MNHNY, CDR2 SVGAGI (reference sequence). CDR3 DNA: TGTGCCAGCAAAAGACAGGGTATCGACGAGCAGTACTTC. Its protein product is CASKRQGIDEQYF.

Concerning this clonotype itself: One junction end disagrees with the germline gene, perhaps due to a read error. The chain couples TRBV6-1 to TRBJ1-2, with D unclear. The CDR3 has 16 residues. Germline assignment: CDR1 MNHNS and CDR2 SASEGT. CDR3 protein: CASSEEVGSSNHGYTF. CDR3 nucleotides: TGTGCCAGCAGTGAAGAGGTGGGCAGCTCTAACCATGGCTACACCTTC.

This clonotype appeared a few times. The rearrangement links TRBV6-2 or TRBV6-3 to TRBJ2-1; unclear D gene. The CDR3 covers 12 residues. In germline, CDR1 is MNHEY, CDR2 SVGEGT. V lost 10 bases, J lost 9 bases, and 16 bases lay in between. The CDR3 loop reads CATEAPPGEQFF. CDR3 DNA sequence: TGTGCCACTGAAGCCCCTCCCGGTGAGCAGTTCTTC.

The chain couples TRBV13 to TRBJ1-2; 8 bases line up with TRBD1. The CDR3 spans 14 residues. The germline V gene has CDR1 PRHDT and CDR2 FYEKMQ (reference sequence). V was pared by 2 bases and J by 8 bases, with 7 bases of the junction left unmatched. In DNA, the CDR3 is TGTGCCAGCAGCTTACCGGGACAGGCCTGGGGCTACACCTTC. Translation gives CASSLPGQAWGYTF.

CDR3 amino acids: CASSQDPDSGAAQYF. The CDR3 nucleotides read TGCGCCAGCAGCCAAGATCCTGATAGCGGGGCGGCCCAGTACTTC. The chain employs TRBV4-3 and TRBJ2-5; 8 bases agree with TRBD2. Trimming at V came to 0 bases and at J to 9 bases, leaving 9 bases not matched to a gene. The CDR3 has 15 amino acids. Germline CDR1 LGHNA, CDR2 YSLEER.

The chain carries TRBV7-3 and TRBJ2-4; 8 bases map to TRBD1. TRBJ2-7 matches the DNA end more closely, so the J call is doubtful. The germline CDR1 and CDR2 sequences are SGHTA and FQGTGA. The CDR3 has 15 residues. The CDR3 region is CASSFYGQGGYEQYV. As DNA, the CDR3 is TGTGCCAGCAGCTTCTACGGACAGGGCGGGTACGAGCAGTACGTC.

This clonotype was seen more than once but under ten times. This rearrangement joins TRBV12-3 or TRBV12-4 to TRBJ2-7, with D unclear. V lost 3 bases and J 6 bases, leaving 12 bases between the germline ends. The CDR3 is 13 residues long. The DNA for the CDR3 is TGTGCCAGCAGTTTTAACAGACGAGGCGAGCAGTACTTC. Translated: CASSFNRRGEQYF.

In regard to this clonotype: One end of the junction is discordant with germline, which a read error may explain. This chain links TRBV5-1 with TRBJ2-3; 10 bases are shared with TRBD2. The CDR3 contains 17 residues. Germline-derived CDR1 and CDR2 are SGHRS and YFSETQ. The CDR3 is CAGSLSGLASITDTQYF. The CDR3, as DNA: TGCGCCGGCAGCTTGTCGGGACTAGCGAGTATCACAGATACGCAGTATTTT.

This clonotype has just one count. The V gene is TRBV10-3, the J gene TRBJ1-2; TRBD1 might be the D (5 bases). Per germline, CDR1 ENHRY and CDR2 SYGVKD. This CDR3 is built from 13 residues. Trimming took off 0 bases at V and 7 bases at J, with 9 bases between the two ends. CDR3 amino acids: CAISESRDGGYTF. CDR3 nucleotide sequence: TGTGCCATCAGTGAGTCCAGGGATGGTGGCTACACCTTC.

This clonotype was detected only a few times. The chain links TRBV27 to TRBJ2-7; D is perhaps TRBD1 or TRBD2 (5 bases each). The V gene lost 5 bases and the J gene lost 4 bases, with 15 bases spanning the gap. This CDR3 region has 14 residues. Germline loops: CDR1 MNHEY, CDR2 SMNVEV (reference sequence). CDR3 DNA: TGTGCCAGCAGTCCCTACCGGGACCCATACGAGCAGTACTTC. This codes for CASSPYRDPYEQYF.

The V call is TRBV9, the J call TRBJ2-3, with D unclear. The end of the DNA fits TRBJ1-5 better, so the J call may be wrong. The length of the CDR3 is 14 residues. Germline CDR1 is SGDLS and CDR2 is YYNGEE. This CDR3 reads CASSVGSSGNTQHF. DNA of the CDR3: TGTGCCAGCAGCGTAGGTTCAAGTGGAAATACGCAGCATTTT.

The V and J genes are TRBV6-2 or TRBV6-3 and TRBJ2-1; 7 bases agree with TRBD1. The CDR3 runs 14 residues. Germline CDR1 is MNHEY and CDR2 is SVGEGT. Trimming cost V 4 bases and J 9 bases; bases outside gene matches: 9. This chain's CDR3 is CASSSTGSGSEQFF. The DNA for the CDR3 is TGTGCCAGCAGTTCGACAGGGTCGGGGAGTGAGCAGTTCTTC.

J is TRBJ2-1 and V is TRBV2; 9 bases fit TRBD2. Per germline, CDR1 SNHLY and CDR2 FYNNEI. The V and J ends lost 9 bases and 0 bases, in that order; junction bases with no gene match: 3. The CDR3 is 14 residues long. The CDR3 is CARQAGGSYNEQFF. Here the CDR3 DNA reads TGTGCCAGACAAGCGGGGGGCTCCTACAATGAGCAGTTCTTC.

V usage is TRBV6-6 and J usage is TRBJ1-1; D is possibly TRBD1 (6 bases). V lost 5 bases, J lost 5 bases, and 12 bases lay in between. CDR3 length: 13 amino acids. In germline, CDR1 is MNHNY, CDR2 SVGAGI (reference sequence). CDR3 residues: CASSNRVWTEAFF. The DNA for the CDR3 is TGTGCCAGCAGTAACAGGGTTTGGACTGAAGCTTTCTTT.

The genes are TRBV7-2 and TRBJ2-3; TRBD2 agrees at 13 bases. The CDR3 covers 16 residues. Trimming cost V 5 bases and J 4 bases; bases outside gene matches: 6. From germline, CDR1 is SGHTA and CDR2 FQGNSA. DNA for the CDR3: TGTGCCAGCAGCCCGAGACTAGCGGGGGGAGCAGATACGCAGTATTTT. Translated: CASSPRLAGGADTQYF.

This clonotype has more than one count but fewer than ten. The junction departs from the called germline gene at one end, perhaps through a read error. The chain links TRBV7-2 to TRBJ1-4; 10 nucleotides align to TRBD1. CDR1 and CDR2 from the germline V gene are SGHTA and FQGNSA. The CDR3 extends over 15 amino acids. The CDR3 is CASSFRTGGREKLFF. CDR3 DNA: TGTGCCAGCAGCTTTAGGACAGGGGGGCGGGAAAAGCTGTTTTTT.

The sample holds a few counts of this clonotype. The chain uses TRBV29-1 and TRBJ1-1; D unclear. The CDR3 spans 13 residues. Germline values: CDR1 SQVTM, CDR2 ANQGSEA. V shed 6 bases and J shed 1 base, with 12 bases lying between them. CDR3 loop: CSVVPQRNTEAFF. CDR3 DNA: TGCAGCGTAGTCCCGCAGCGGAACACTGAAGCTTTCTTT.

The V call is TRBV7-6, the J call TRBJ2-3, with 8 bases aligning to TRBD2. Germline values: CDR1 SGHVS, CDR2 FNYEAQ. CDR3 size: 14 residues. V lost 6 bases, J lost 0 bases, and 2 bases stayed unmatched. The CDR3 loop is CASSCGGSTDTQYF. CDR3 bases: TGTGCCAGCAGTTGCGGGGGGAGCACAGATACGCAGTATTTT.

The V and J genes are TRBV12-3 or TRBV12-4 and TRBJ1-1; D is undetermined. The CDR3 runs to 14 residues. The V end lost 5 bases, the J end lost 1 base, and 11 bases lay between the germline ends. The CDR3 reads CASSPFAPNTEAFF. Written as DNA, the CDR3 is TGTGCCAGCAGTCCATTTGCCCCGAACACTGAAGCTTTCTTT.

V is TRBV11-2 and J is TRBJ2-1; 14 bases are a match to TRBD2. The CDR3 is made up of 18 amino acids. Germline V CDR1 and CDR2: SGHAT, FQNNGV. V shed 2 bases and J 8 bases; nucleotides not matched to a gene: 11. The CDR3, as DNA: TGTGCCAGCAGCTTATTGGTGACTAGCGGGGGGGCTGGTCATGAGCAGTTCTTC. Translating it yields CASSLLVTSGGAGHEQFF.

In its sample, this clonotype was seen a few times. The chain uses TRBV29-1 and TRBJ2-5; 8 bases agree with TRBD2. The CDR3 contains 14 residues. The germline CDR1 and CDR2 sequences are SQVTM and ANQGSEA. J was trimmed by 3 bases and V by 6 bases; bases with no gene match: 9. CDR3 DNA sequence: TGCAGCGTAGCGCGGGGGGCTATCGAAGAGACCCAGTACTTC. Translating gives CSVARGAIEETQYF. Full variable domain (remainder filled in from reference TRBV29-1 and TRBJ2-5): SAVISQKPSRDICQRGTSLTIQCQVDSQVTMMFWYRQQPGQSLTLIATANQGSEATYESGFVIDKFPISRPNLTFSTLTVSNMSPEDSSIYLCSVARGAIEETQYFGPGTRLLVL.

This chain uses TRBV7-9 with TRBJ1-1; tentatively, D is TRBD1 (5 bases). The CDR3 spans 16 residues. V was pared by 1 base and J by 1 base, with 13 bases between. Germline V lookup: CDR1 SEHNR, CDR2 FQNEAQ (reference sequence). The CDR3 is CASSLDGAWRNTEAFF. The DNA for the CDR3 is TGTGCCAGCAGCTTAGACGGGGCGTGGCGGAACACTGAAGCTTTCTTT.